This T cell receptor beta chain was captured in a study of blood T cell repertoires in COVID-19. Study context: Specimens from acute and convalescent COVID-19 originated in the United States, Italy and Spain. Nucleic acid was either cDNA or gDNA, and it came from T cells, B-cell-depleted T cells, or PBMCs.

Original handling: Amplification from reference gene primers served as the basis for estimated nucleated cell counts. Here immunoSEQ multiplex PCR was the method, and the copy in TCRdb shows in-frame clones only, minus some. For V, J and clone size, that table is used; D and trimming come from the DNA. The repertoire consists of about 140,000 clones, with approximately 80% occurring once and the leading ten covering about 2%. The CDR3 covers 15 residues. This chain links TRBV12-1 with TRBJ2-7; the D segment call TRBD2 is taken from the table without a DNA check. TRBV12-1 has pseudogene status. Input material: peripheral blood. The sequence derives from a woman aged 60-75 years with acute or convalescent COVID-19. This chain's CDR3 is CASSLREGVSYEQYF. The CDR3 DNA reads TGTGCCAGCAGCTTGAGGGAGGGGGTCTCCTACGAGCAGTACTTC.